This T cell receptor (beta chain) was captured in a study of CD8+ T cells in alopecia areata. Study-level findings and limits: Having just one nonresponder leaves the connection between baseline CD8+ expansion and response unresolved.

This sample's treatment: oral pan-JAK inhibitor, 5-10 mg twice daily. RNA, once extracted, was reverse transcribed into cDNA for use as the sequencing template. Using immunoSEQ multiplex PCR, the repertoire was profiled, and TCRdb retains in-frame clones only, with some absent. The sample has around 140,000 clones; around 83% are singletons. Worth noting for this clone: The antigen remains undetermined.

After removal of 4 bases from V and 5 bases from J, the junction contained 8 bases not matched to a gene. CDR3 length: 14 residues. Per the germline V gene, CDR1 is SNHLY and CDR2 is FYNNEI. The sequences come from CD8+ T cells sorted from blood, collected at week 4, from a patient treated with tofacitinib. The source of this sequence is a human donor with alopecia areata. The chain couples TRBV2 to TRBJ2-7, with TRBD1 matching 7 bases. CDR3 nucleotide sequence: TGTGCCAGCAGTGGGGACAGTCCGTTCAACGAGCAGTACTTC. This encodes CASSGDSPFNEQYF.